The 18 T cell receptor beta chains presented below share a single source sample, sequenced in a study of technical replicates of blood from a few donors. TCRdb keeps only in-frame clones here, not all; method: immunoSEQ multiplex PCR. The table lists tens of thousands of clones, around 90% of them singletons. The source material was T cells isolated from PBMCs. The receptors derive from a human donor in good health.

The gene calls are TRBV5-1 and TRBJ2-1, with TRBD1 matching over 8 bases. The CDR3 is made up of 14 amino acids. The V gene end was trimmed by 4 bases and the J gene end by 1 base; junction bases not matched to a gene: 1. Germline assignment: CDR1 SGHRS and CDR2 YFSETQ. The CDR3 sequence: CASSGQGSYNEQFF. CDR3 in DNA: TGCGCCAGCAGCGGACAGGGTTCCTACAATGAGCAGTTCTTC.

This chain uses TRBV10-2 with TRBJ1-1; 7 nucleotides line up with TRBD1. V lost 6 bases to trimming and J lost 1 base; unmatched junction nucleotides: 5. Germline CDR1 WSHSY, CDR2 SAAADI. CDR3 length: 14 amino acids. CDR3 in DNA: TGCGCCAGCAGGAGGGACAGCGGGAACACTGAAGCTTTCTTT. This codes for CASRRDSGNTEAFF.

This clone was counted between two and nine times. The chain is built from TRBV6-5 and TRBJ1-1; possibly TRBD1 for D (6 bases). The CDR3 extends over 14 amino acids. CDR1 and CDR2 (germline): MNHEY, SVGAGI. Trimming shortened V by 2 bases and J by 8 bases, and 15 bases separated the two germline ends. DNA for the CDR3: TGTGCCAGCAGTTACGTAGAGTCCGGGACAGAAGCTTTCTTT. Its translation: CASSYVESGTEAFF.

The V gene is TRBV6-1, the J gene TRBJ1-1; possibly TRBD1 for D (5 bases). The CDR3 is 15 residues long. CDR1 is MNHNS and CDR2 is SASEGT in the germline V gene. The V end lost 5 bases, the J end lost 5 bases, and 18 bases lay between the germline ends. The CDR3 DNA reads TGTGCCAGCAGTCCCCTTGCGGGGGGTGGGACTGAAGCTTTCTTT. Amino acids: CASSPLAGGGTEAFF.

This rearrangement joins TRBV9 to TRBJ2-7; 9 positions agree with TRBD1. Germline trimming cut 5 bases from V and 4 bases from J; bases unmatched to any gene: 10. This CDR3 region has 15 residues. Germline V gene data show CDR1 as SGDLS and CDR2 as YYNGEE. The CDR3: CASSPSGTGWYEQYF. CDR3 bases: TGTGCCAGCAGTCCCTCCGGGACAGGGTGGTACGAGCAGTACTTC.

The chain joins TRBV30 to TRBJ2-2, with TRBD1 matching over 7 bases. The CDR3 sequence is 11 residues long. Germline values: CDR1 GTSNPN, CDR2 SVGIG (reference sequence). The CDR3 sequence: CAANRQGRLFF. The DNA of the CDR3 is TGTGCAGCAAACCGACAGGGCAGGCTGTTTTTT.

This clone was detected only a few times. The rearrangement links TRBV13 to TRBJ1-5, with D unclear. V was shortened by 1 base and J by 7 bases, with 8 bases between the two germline ends. CDR1 is PRHDT, CDR2 FYEKMQ, per germline (reference sequence). There are 13 residues in the CDR3. CDR3 region: CASSLDREQPQHF. The CDR3 nucleotides read TGTGCCAGCAGCTTAGACAGAGAGCAGCCCCAGCATTTT.

Here the CDR3 reads CAISESGGQENEAFF. The CDR3 DNA reads as TGTGCCATCAGTGAGTCTGGGGGACAGGAAAATGAAGCTTTCTTT. The chain couples TRBV10-3 to TRBJ1-1, with 8 bases lining up with TRBD1. This CDR3 comprises 15 residues. Germline V CDR1 and CDR2: ENHRY, SYGVKD. The trim removed 0 bases at V and 7 bases at J, leaving 7 bases unmatched.

The J gene is TRBJ1-1, the V gene TRBV5-1, with 7 positions matching TRBD1. Losses at the gene ends were 4 bases for V and 6 bases for J; bases not matched to a gene: 6. The germline gives CDR1 SGHRS, CDR2 YFSETQ. The CDR3 covers 13 residues. CDR3 DNA sequence: TGCGCCAGCAGCCCGGGACAGAGCGCTGAAGCTTTCTTT. Protein: CASSPGQSAEAFF.

The J gene is TRBJ1-1, the V gene TRBV30; D not resolved. The CDR3 is made up of 13 amino acids. V shed 3 bases and J shed 8 bases, with 16 bases lying between them. The V gene's germline CDR1 is GTSNPN and CDR2 SVGIG (reference sequence). CDR3 in amino acids: CAWRLREGREAFF. The CDR3 DNA sequence: TGTGCCTGGAGGCTAAGGGAAGGGAGGGAAGCTTTCTTT.

The chain uses TRBV19 and TRBJ2-7; D is uncertain. The V end lost 7 bases, the J end lost 3 bases, and 7 bases lay between the germline ends. Germline loops: CDR1 LNHDA, CDR2 SQIVND (reference sequence). The CDR3 runs to 11 residues. CDR3 residues: CASMLDYEQYF. The CDR3 bases are TGTGCCAGTATGTTAGACTACGAGCAGTACTTC. Based on the CDR3 plus reference TRBV19 and TRBJ2-7, the full variable domain is DGGITQSPKYLFRKEGQNVTLSCEQNLNHDAMYWYRQDPGQGLRLIYYSQIVNDFQKGDIAEGYSVSREKKESFPLTVTSAQKNPTAFYLCASMLDYEQYFGPGTRLTVT.

This chain connects TRBV6-6 to TRBJ2-7, with no clear D. The CDR3 extends over 12 amino acids. Germline CDR1 MNHNY, CDR2 SVGAGI (reference sequence). V dropped 3 bases and J dropped 6 bases, with 9 bases sitting between them. In nucleotides, the CDR3 is TGTGCCAGCAGTTATGATACCAGCGAGCAGTACTTC. Its protein product is CASSYDTSEQYF.

The chain has TRBV5-4 and TRBJ2-7, with TRBD2 identical over 14 bases. This CDR3 region has 17 residues. Trimming took 3 bases from V and 7 from J; bases not matched to a gene: 12. CDR1 and CDR2 from the germline V gene are SGHNT and YYREEE (reference sequence). CDR3 nucleotide sequence: TGTGCCAGCAGCTCGTCTCCGGGACTAGCGGGAGTGGGGGAGCAGTACTTC. This codes for CASSSSPGLAGVGEQYF.

The chain carries TRBV7-9 and TRBJ2-3, with TRBD2 identical over 7 bases. The CDR3 runs 15 residues. The germline V gene has CDR1 SEHNR and CDR2 FQNEAQ (reference sequence). J lost 0 bases, V lost 1 base, and 1 base had no gene match. The CDR3 loop reads CASSLEAGSTDTQYF. DNA for the CDR3: TGTGCCAGCAGCTTAGAAGCGGGAAGCACAGATACGCAGTATTTT.

The V and J genes are TRBV11-1 and TRBJ2-7; maybe TRBD1 (6 bases). CDR1 is SGHAT, CDR2 FQDESV, per germline (reference sequence). The CDR3 has 15 amino acids. V dropped 2 bases and J dropped 0 bases, with 11 bases sitting between them. CDR3 protein: CASSLTTGPSYEQYF. CDR3 in DNA: TGTGCCAGCAGCTTAACTACAGGGCCCTCCTACGAGCAGTACTTC.

The chain combines TRBV5-6 with TRBJ2-3; 7 positions match TRBD2. V was clipped by 0 bases and J by 3 bases; unmatched bases: 7. Germline-derived CDR1 and CDR2 are SGHDT and YYEEEE. This CDR3 comprises 16 residues. The CDR3 loop is CASSLVGREITDTQYF. The CDR3 DNA is TGTGCCAGCAGCTTGGTGGGGCGGGAGATAACAGATACGCAGTATTTT.

This chain connects TRBV11-3 to TRBJ1-2; a possible D gene is TRBD1 (6 bases). Germline CDR1 reads SGHNT; CDR2 reads YENEEA. With 5 bases removed from V and 3 bases from J, the gap between germline ends came to 13 bases. The CDR3 has 14 amino acids. CDR3 sequence (DNA): TGTGCCAGCAGCGATTGGGGGCGGGACTATGGCTACACCTTC. This codes for CASSDWGRDYGYTF.

About this clone: Other DNA sequences in this sample translate to the same CDR3. The chain carries TRBV30 and TRBJ2-5; maybe TRBD1 (5 bases). V lost 3 bases, J lost 4 bases, and 6 bases lay in between. The germline V gene encodes CDR1 GTSNPN and CDR2 SVGIG (reference sequence). The CDR3 runs 11 residues. The CDR3 loop reads CAWRQGETQYF. As DNA, the CDR3 is TGTGCCTGGAGGCAGGGAGAGACCCAGTACTTC.